This T cell receptor beta chain was documented in a study of PD-L1 blockade in urothelial cancer (dated by TCRdb to about 2017). About the investigation overall: All patients started therapy at some point between 2014 and 2016 and received atezolizumab 1,200 mg intravenously every 3 weeks. Pretreatment blood TCR-seq was available for about 28 patients, at least one posttreatment blood collection was obtained for about 24 patients, and tumor TCR-seq was available for about 24 patients. In the same patients, whole exome sequencing and RNA sequencing of pretreatment tumors were performed in addition to TCR sequencing. Patients had an ECOG performance status of 0 or 1 and had received between 0 and 3 prior chemotherapy regimens. Pretreatment tumor samples, along with matched peripheral blood serially collected before and after atezolizumab treatment, were subjected to TCR sequencing. Blood samples gave median yields of about 150,000 T cells and 65,000 to 85,000 unique TCRs, along with a median clonality of around 0.08. Durable clinical benefit was achieved by nine patients but not by the remaining 20. Durable clinical benefit meant progression-free survival longer than 6 months, and TCR features were also tested against progression-free and overall survival. Somatic, immune and clinical correlates of response to PD-L1 blockade with atezolizumab in urothelial cancer were the focus of an exploratory multi-omic analysis. Blood samples were analyzed at 3 weeks after treatment start (second dose) and at 6 weeks after treatment start. About 85% of the roughly 29 patients were males with bladder-origin urothelial cancer, and about 65% of the 29 reported a prior smoking history. Study-level results and caveats: Because of the small sample size (n ≈ 29) and the many exploratory analyses performed, the results are intended to be regarded as hypothesis-generating. At 3 weeks after the start of treatment, tumor-associated TCR clones in peripheral blood had expanded more in patients with durable benefit (n of about 20, p = 0.022). A pretreatment peripheral blood TCR clonality below the median was linked to improved progression-free and overall survival.

At the junction V is shortened by 5 bases and J by 4 bases, with 11 bases in between. The germline V gene sets CDR1 to MNHNS and CDR2 to SASEGT. Taken from cysteine to phenylalanine, the CDR3 has 13 residues. The kept DNA is CDR3 alone, 39 bases in frame from the first base. Each PCR received spiked-in synthetic TCR analog templates so that absolute template abundance could be estimated from read counts. The immunoSEQ assay used bias-controlled V and J gene primers to amplify TCRbeta CDR3 regions from genomic DNA. Sequencing of rearranged TCRbeta segments was performed at approximately 20X coverage. From the authors' description of their analysis: Sequencing errors were corrected by clustering, and CDR3s were annotated against IMGT so that V, D and J genes could be assigned. Only productive TCRbeta rearrangements were used in downstream analyses, excluding out-of-frame or stop-codon sequences. To compute clonality, Shannon entropy was normalized by the log of the number of unique productive sequences and then subtracted from one. Clones differing between time points or between blood and tumor were identified using Fisher's exact test with Benjamini-Hochberg correction, with an adjusted p below 0.01 applied as the threshold. Held by TCRdb, this immuneACCESS table contains in-frame sequences only and omits some clones. Under half of the omission traces to an unresolved V gene where checked; the cause of the rest is unknown. The DNA was the basis for D and trimming; V, J and clone size are from that table. The sample table holds tens of thousands of clones, of which approximately 90% were seen once. The top ten constitute about 14% of the sample.

Regarding this clone: Its antigen is still unknown. The record has no base qualities; no much larger clone is one base away.

Interpreted using the paper, the time point label stands for: pretreatment peripheral blood. A cohort of approximately 30 patients with locally advanced or metastatic urothelial carcinoma, treated at Memorial Sloan Kettering on a trial protocol, was included. Peripheral blood mononuclear cells were collected pretreatment and during treatment, at between 1 and 8 total time points per patient. The Qiagen DNeasy Blood extraction kit was used to purify genomic DNA from total PBMCs and tumor samples. Collected pretreatment and during treatment, PBMCs were isolated and stored as previously described. The rearrangement joined TRBV6-1 to TRBJ1-1, with a tentative D gene TRBD1 over 6 matching bases. The sample was PBMCs, taken around atezolizumab (anti-PD-L1) treatment. The TCR originated in a woman aged 55-70 years with urothelial cancer. Here is the DNA: TGTGCCAGCAGTCTCTTAGGGGGCACTGAAGCTTTCTTT. It translates to CASSLLGGTEAFF.